Listed here are 23 T cell receptor beta chains from one sample, sequenced in a study of identical twins. TCRdb independently ran MiXCR on the 5' RACE reads; one entry per CDR3 protein. Of 690,000 or so distinct CDR3 sequences listed, more than 6.5% were seen once; the top ten hold roughly 0.97%. These same records also appear under a second study, on yellow fever vaccine responses in identical twins.

The sequencing sample was made of PBMCs. The receptors were sampled from a woman younger than 35 in good health.

This clonotype was found a few times. The rearrangement uses TRBV2 and TRBJ2-7; the D is unclear. V lost 7 bases, J lost 2 bases, and 12 bases lay in between. CDR1 and CDR2 from the germline V gene are SNHLY and FYNNEI. The CDR3 is made up of 13 amino acids. The CDR3 coding sequence is TGTGCCAGCATTCTACTACCGGCCTACGAGCAGTACTTC. Residues: CASILLPAYEQYF.

This clonotype has a count of ten or more. The rearrangement links TRBV6-6 to TRBJ1-1; D is perhaps TRBD1 (5 bases). The CDR3 is 12 residues long. Trimming removed 5 bases from V and 4 bases from J, with 8 bases in between. Germline CDR1 MNHNY, CDR2 SVGAGI (reference sequence). CDR3 nucleotide sequence: TGTGCCAGCAGTCAAAGGGGCACTGAAGCTTTCTTT. Protein sequence: CASSQRGTEAFF.

This clonotype appeared many times. This chain connects TRBV2 to TRBJ2-6, with 7 bases identical to TRBD2. The CDR3 length is 15 residues. Germline lookup yields CDR1 SNHLY and CDR2 FYNNEI. V was pared by 4 bases and J by 0 bases, with 0 bases of the junction left unmatched. The CDR3 nucleotides read TGTGCCAGCAGTGGGGGGGGCTCTGGGGCCAACGTCCTGACTTTC. Translated: CASSGGGSGANVLTF.

The chain is built from TRBV6-2 or TRBV6-3 and TRBJ2-2; TRBD1 or TRBD2 may be the D gene (5 bases each). CDR1 and CDR2 from the germline V gene are MNHEY and SVGEGT. Trimming took 5 bases from V and 4 from J, leaving 14 bases between them. This CDR3 is 15 amino acids long. Here the CDR3 DNA reads TGTGCCAGCAGTGGGACCTTAACCTTCACCGGGGAGCTGTTTTTT. It translates to CASSGTLTFTGELFF.

Many counts were recorded for this clonotype. The chain couples TRBV29-1 to TRBJ1-1, with D possibly TRBD1 on 5 matching bases. This CDR3 contains 10 residues. The germline V gene has CDR1 SQVTM and CDR2 ANQGSEA. V gave up 7 bases and J gave up 8 bases, with 11 bases separating them. The CDR3 DNA reads TGCAGCGGGACAACAGGAGAAGCTTTCTTT. It yields the protein CSGTTGEAFF.

The gene calls are TRBV7-6 and TRBJ2-7; no definite D call. V shed 5 bases and J shed 6 bases, with 11 bases lying between them. The CDR3 covers 12 residues. Germline CDR1 and CDR2: SGHVS and FNYEAQ. As DNA, the CDR3 is TGTGCCAGCAGCCCTGAGGCACGCGAGCAGTACTTC. Protein sequence: CASSPEAREQYF.

This clonotype was seen a handful of times. This sequence joins TRBV14 and TRBJ2-7; 10 bases map to TRBD2. This CDR3 is built from 17 residues. In germline, CDR1 is SGHDN, CDR2 FVKESK. V lost 3 bases to trimming and J lost 3 bases; unmatched junction nucleotides: 11. CDR3 residues: CASSQGAGGPPFYEQYF. In DNA form, the CDR3 reads TGTGCCAGCAGCCAGGGAGCGGGAGGGCCACCGTTCTACGAGCAGTACTTC.

This clonotype was counted ten times or more. CDR3 DNA: TGTGCCAGCAGCTTAACTCTGGAGGCTGGAAACACCATATATTTT. Its translation is CASSLTLEAGNTIYF. The chain has TRBV7-9 and TRBJ1-3; D not resolved. The CDR3 is made up of 15 amino acids. Trimming pared 2 bases from V and 2 bases from J, leaving 10 bases between. Germline V CDR1 and CDR2: SEHNR, FQNEAQ (reference sequence).

The V gene is TRBV5-1, the J gene TRBJ2-5; tentative D call: TRBD2 (7 bases). Per germline, CDR1 SGHRS and CDR2 YFSETQ. CDR3 size: 16 residues. V gave up 2 bases and J gave up 1 base, with 15 bases separating them. CDR3 loop: CASSLSAGATQETQYF. CDR3 nucleotides: TGCGCCAGCAGCTTAAGCGCGGGGGCGACCCAAGAGACCCAGTACTTC.

This chain connects TRBV12-3 or TRBV12-4 to TRBJ2-4; 7 nucleotides agree with TRBD2. The V and J ends lost 3 bases and 10 bases, in that order; junction bases with no gene match: 15. The CDR3 loop spans 16 amino acids. The CDR3 here is CASSFRGSVLGGIQYF. CDR3 DNA sequence: TGTGCCAGCAGTTTTCGCGGGAGCGTCCTCGGTGGAATTCAGTACTTC.

This clonotype came up a few times. The gene calls are TRBV27 and TRBJ1-1, with D possibly being TRBD1 (6 bases). CDR3 length: 15 residues. Trimming pared 5 bases from V and 1 base from J, leaving 14 bases between. Germline CDR1 MNHEY, CDR2 SMNVEV (reference sequence). The CDR3 coding sequence is TGTGCCAGCAGTAGATTCTCGGGACAGAACACTGAAGCTTTCTTT. Its translation is CASSRFSGQNTEAFF.

This clonotype was observed many times. This chain links TRBV29-1 with TRBJ1-1; the D gene is possibly TRBD1 (5 bases). The CDR3 is 14 amino acids. Trimming pared 4 bases from V and 1 base from J, leaving 13 bases between. Looked up from germline, CDR1 is SQVTM and CDR2 is ANQGSEA. The CDR3 bases are TGCAGCGTTGTTTACGGGGCCAAGAACACTGAAGCTTTCTTT. This gives the protein CSVVYGAKNTEAFF.

This clonotype turned up a few times. The V call is TRBV6-2 or TRBV6-3, the J call TRBJ2-4; no firm D call. The CDR3 sequence is 16 residues long. The germline gives CDR1 MNHEY, CDR2 SVGEGT. The V end was cut by 6 bases, the J end by 0 bases, with 15 bases between. The CDR3, as DNA: TGTGCCAGCAGCCCCATGAGACTCCTAGCCAAAAACATTCAGTACTTC. As protein: CASSPMRLLAKNIQYF.

The chain links TRBV2 to TRBJ2-2; D may correspond to TRBD1 or TRBD2 (5 bases each). The CDR3 runs to 16 residues. CDR1 is SNHLY and CDR2 is FYNNEI in the germline V gene. The V gene lost 5 bases and the J gene lost 2 bases, with 15 bases spanning the gap. The CDR3 DNA reads as TGTGCCAGCAGTAATTCCGGGACCGTTAACACCGGGGAGCTGTTTTTT. This gives the protein CASSNSGTVNTGELFF.

The chain carries TRBV12-3 or TRBV12-4 and TRBJ2-1; 7 nucleotides line up with TRBD1. This CDR3 has 14 amino acids. J lost 8 bases, V lost 5 bases, and 9 bases had no gene match. The CDR3 region is CASSMGTQGYEQFF. The CDR3 DNA sequence: TGTGCCAGCAGTATGGGTACACAGGGGTATGAGCAGTTCTTC.

This chain connects TRBV21-1 to TRBJ2-5; the table names TRBD2, a call not compared with the DNA. TRBV21-1 is a known pseudogene. This CDR3 spans 15 amino acids. The CDR3 coding sequence is TGTGCCAGCAGCAAACGGCAGGGAGGCCAAGAGACCCAGTACTTC. Amino acid sequence: CASSKRQGGQETQYF.

This clonotype was seen many times. The chain combines TRBV6-1 with TRBJ2-1; D is possibly TRBD2 (5 bases). V lost 8 bases, J lost 0 bases, and 14 bases lay in between. The CDR3 is 15 amino acids. CDR1 and CDR2 (germline): MNHNS, SASEGT. The CDR3 DNA reads as TGTGCCAGCCGCCACCCGGGGAGCTCCTACAATGAGCAGTTCTTC. It is translated as CASRHPGSSYNEQFF.

The CDR3 loop is CSARDTPGLAEETQYF. The CDR3 nucleotides are TGCAGTGCTAGAGATACCCCGGGACTAGCGGAAGAGACCCAGTACTTC. This chain joins TRBV20-1 and TRBJ2-5; 11 nucleotides line up with TRBD2. CDR1 and CDR2 (germline): DFQATT, SNEGSKA (reference sequence). Germline trimming cut 0 bases from V and 3 bases from J; bases unmatched to any gene: 6. The CDR3 extends over 16 amino acids.

This clonotype was detected a few times. The CDR3 DNA is TGCGCCAGCAGCTTGTTAAAAAGAGGACTCACTGAAGCTTTCTTT. This translates into CASSLLKRGLTEAFF. The rearrangement links TRBV5-1 to TRBJ1-1, with D uncertain. V was trimmed by 1 base and J by 4 bases, leaving 14 bases between them. The CDR3 is 15 amino acids. CDR1 and CDR2 (germline): SGHRS, YFSETQ. Using reference TRBV5-1 and TRBJ1-1 for the parts outside the CDR3, the full variable domain is KAGVTQTPRYLIKTRGQQVTLSCSPISGHRSVSWYQQTPGQGLQFLFEYFSETQRNKGNFPGRFSGRQFSNSRSEMNVSTLELGDSALYLCASSLLKRGLTEAFFGQGTRLTVV.

This clonotype was counted ten times or more. This sequence joins TRBV4-2 and TRBJ2-5; perhaps TRBD2 as D (5 bases). The germline V and J ends were trimmed by 1 base and 1 base, with 10 bases remaining between them. In germline, CDR1 is LGHNA, CDR2 YNFKEQ. CDR3 size: 15 residues. CDR3 in DNA: TGTGCCAGCAGCCAAGTAGGGAGCGGCCAAGAGACCCAGTACTTC. Its protein is CASSQVGSGQETQYF.

CDR3 residues: CASGSALAGGPVDNEQFF. Here the CDR3 DNA reads TGTGCTAGTGGTTCAGCCCTGGCGGGAGGGCCCGTTGACAATGAGCAGTTCTTC. The chain has TRBV12-5 and TRBJ2-1; 9 bases map to TRBD2. V lost 4 bases and J lost 5; bases outside the gene matches: 15. The germline V gene encodes CDR1 LGHNT and CDR2 FRNRAP. This CDR3 contains 18 residues.

This clonotype was observed a handful of times. CDR3 nucleotide sequence: TGCAGTGCTAGAGATAGGAAAACAGGGACAAATTCACCCCTCCACTTT. This translates into CSARDRKTGTNSPLHF. The chain uses TRBV20-1 and TRBJ1-6, with D possibly TRBD1 on 6 matching bases. Trimming cost V 0 bases and J 7 bases, with 16 bases left between them. The germline V gene encodes CDR1 DFQATT and CDR2 SNEGSKA (reference sequence). This CDR3 comprises 16 residues.

This clonotype was detected ten times or more. This rearrangement joins TRBV3-1 to TRBJ2-5; 8 bases line up with TRBD2. The ends lost 0 bases at V and 4 bases at J; junction bases unmatched: 4. Germline lookup yields CDR1 LGHDT and CDR2 YNNKEL (reference sequence). The CDR3 extends over 15 amino acids. CDR3 sequence: CASSQEGTRSETQYF. CDR3 sequence (DNA): TGTGCCAGCAGCCAAGAAGGGACTAGATCAGAGACCCAGTACTTC.